This entry lists 5 T cell receptor beta chains sequenced from one sample in a study of CXCR3-negative and CXCR3-positive naive CD8 T cells. Study-level points and caveats: Greater hydrophobicity was found in TRB CDR3s of CXCR3-positive naive cells than of CXCR3-negative naive cells.

UMI-tagged TRB cDNA libraries were built via 5' RACE. Each CDR3 protein gets one entry in TCRdb, which reprocessed the 5' RACE reads and gives no DNA. Its listing shows around 140,000 distinct CDR3 sequences. Their antigens remain unidentified. Sequences were obtained from naive CXCR3+ CD8+ T cells from blood. The subset here: CD45RO-CCR7+CD27+CD95- naive CD8+ T cells expressing CXCR3 (TNR3+). These receptors were taken from a human donor in good health. Some clones in this sample may be carry-over from other donors' samples.

The V call is TRBV5-1, the J call TRBJ2-7; the D call of TRBD1 rests on TCRdb alone, since no DNA is present to check it. Germline assignment: CDR1 SGHRS and CDR2 YFSETQ. The CDR3 spans 15 residues. CDR3 region: CASSLFAGGNYEQYF.

The chain employs TRBV4-3 and TRBJ1-1; the TRBD1 assignment by TCRdb is unverifiable without DNA. This CDR3 contains 14 residues. Looked up from germline, CDR1 is LGHNA and CDR2 is YSLEER. The CDR3 spells CASSHGAMNTEAFF.

The CDR3 loop is CASSFDRRGETQYF. V is TRBV5-1 and J is TRBJ2-5; without DNA, the TCRdb call of TRBD1 cannot be checked. Germline V gene sequence: CDR1 SGHRS, CDR2 YFSETQ. CDR3 length: 14 residues.

V usage is TRBV28 and J usage is TRBJ2-1; TCRdb returns TRBD2, unconfirmable since there is no DNA. The germline CDR1 and CDR2 sequences are MDHEN and SYDVKM. This CDR3 contains 13 residues. The chain's CDR3 is CASSGVGRFEQFF.

The chain joins TRBV29-1 to TRBJ2-5; TCRdb's D gene call, TRBD1, goes unchecked for lack of DNA. The CDR3 is 16 residues long. Germline values: CDR1 SQVTM, CDR2 ANQGSEA. Here the CDR3 reads CSVVWRGATSQETQYF.